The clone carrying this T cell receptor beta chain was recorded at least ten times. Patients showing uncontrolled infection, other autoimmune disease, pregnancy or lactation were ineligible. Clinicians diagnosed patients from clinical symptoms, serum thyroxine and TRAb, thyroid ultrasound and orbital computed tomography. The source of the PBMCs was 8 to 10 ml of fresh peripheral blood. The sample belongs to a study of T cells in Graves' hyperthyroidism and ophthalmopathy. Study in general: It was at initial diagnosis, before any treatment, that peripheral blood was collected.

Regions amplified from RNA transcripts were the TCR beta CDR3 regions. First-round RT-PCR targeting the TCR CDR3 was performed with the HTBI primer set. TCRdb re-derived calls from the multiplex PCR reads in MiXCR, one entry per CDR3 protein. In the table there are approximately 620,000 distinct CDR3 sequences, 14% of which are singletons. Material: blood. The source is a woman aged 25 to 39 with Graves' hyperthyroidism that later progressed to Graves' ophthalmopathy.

The CDR3 nucleotides are TGTGCCAGCAGTTGGACAGGCATGAACACTGAAGCTTTCTTT. Translating gives CASSWTGMNTEAFF. This sequence joins TRBV12-3 or TRBV12-4 and TRBJ1-1; 7 nucleotides line up with TRBD1. Trimming took 4 bases from V and 0 from J; bases not matched to a gene: 2. The CDR3 is made up of 14 amino acids.